These 13 T cell receptor beta chains were sequenced from one sample in a study of T and B cells in COVID-19 patients. From blood, roughly 240-550 ng of genomic DNA served as TRB template. TRB rearrangements were amplified by multiplex PCR with BIOMED2 TRB-A/B primers. A single record per CDR3 protein comes from TCRdb applying MiXCR to the multiplex PCR reads. Of some 2,000 distinct CDR3 sequences in the sample, about 21% are singletons; the top ten hold about three fifths. Sequencing used blood. The receptors here all came from a human donor with active COVID-19.

This clonotype was detected ten times or more. The chain joins TRBV6-2 or TRBV6-3 to TRBJ1-5; possibly TRBD1 for D (6 bases). Looked up from germline, CDR1 is MNHEY and CDR2 is SVGEGT. The CDR3 length is 16 residues. Trimming removed 2 bases at V and 1 base at J, with 12 bases between. The DNA of the CDR3 is TGTGCCAGCAGTTACGGAGGGGGGATAAGCAATCAGCCCCAGCATTTT. Its protein product is CASSYGGGISNQPQHF.

CDR3 sequence: CSARGTVYGYTF. The DNA of the CDR3 is TGCAGTGCTAGGGGGACGGTATATGGCTACACCTTC. The J gene is TRBJ1-2, the V gene TRBV20-1; D might be TRBD1 (5 bases). Germline V gene data show CDR1 as DFQATT and CDR2 as SNEGSKA (reference sequence). The CDR3 loop spans 12 amino acids. V gave up 3 bases and J gave up 5 bases, with 10 bases separating them.

By share, this clonotype ranks as medium-sized (0.01 to 0.1%). The J gene is TRBJ1-3, the V gene TRBV6-5, with D unresolved. This CDR3 is 14 amino acids long. In germline, CDR1 is MNHEY, CDR2 SVGAGI. V shed 2 bases and J shed 1 base, with 6 bases lying between them. The CDR3 DNA follows: TGTGCCAGCAGTTACAGTACGTCTGGAAACACCATATATTTT. Translated, it gives CASSYSTSGNTIYF.

This clonotype rates as medium-sized (0.01 to 0.1%). The genes are TRBV6-5 and TRBJ1-4; no definite D call. There are 15 residues in the CDR3. The germline V and J ends were trimmed by 6 bases and 5 bases, with 16 bases remaining between them. Germline V gives CDR1 MNHEY, CDR2 SVGAGI. Written as DNA, the CDR3 is TGTGCCAGCAGGGAGTGGAGGGCCAGAAATGAAAAACTGTTTTTT. It is translated as CASREWRARNEKLFF.

CDR3 nucleotides: TGTGCCAGCAGCCCGACAGGGTATACAGATACGCAGTATTTT. Protein sequence: CASSPTGYTDTQYF. V and J are TRBV7-2 and TRBJ2-3; 7 bases are shared with TRBD1. CDR1 and CDR2 (germline): SGHTA, FQGNSA. This CDR3 has 14 amino acids. Trimming cost V 5 bases and J 3 bases; bases outside gene matches: 5.

The genes are TRBV7-7 and TRBJ2-5; either TRBD1 or TRBD2 may supply D (5 bases each). V lost 2 bases and J lost 3, with 7 bases in between. This CDR3 region has 13 residues. Germline CDR1 is SSHAT and CDR2 is FNYEAQ (reference sequence). CDR3 amino acids: CASSLRGEETQYF. CDR3 sequence (DNA): TGTGCCAGCAGCTTAAGAGGGGAAGAGACCCAGTACTTC. The whole variable domain, filled in from reference TRBV7-7 and TRBJ2-5, reads GAGVSQSPRYKVTKRGQDVTLRCDPISSHATLYWYQQALGQGPEFLTYFNYEAQPDKSGLPSDRFSAERPEGSISTLTIQRTEQRDSAMYRCASSLRGEETQYFGPGTRLLVL.

The chain employs TRBV28 and TRBJ1-2, with no clear D. CDR1 and CDR2 (germline): MDHEN, SYDVKM. Trimming cost V 5 bases and J 8 bases, with 18 bases left between them. The length of the CDR3 is 14 residues. The CDR3 reads CASSPADLFVGYTF. The CDR3 DNA sequence: TGTGCCAGCAGTCCAGCGGACCTATTCGTAGGCTACACCTTC.

V gene TRBV28 combines with J gene TRBJ2-7; a possible D gene is TRBD1 (6 bases). The germline V gene encodes CDR1 MDHEN and CDR2 SYDVKM. Deletions cut 8 bases from V and 3 bases from J, with 29 bases between. There are 18 residues in the CDR3. The DNA of the CDR3 is TGTGCCAGCTTCAGTGCGGTAGTTCGGCAGGGGATAGACTACGAGCAGTACTTC. Translated: CASFSAVVRQGIDYEQYF.

V is TRBV19 and J is TRBJ2-2; 15 bases are shared with TRBD2. Trimming removed 9 bases from V and 7 bases from J; junction bases left unmatched: 12. Germline V CDR1 and CDR2: LNHDA, SQIVND (reference sequence). There are 17 residues in the CDR3. In DNA, the CDR3 is TGTGCCAGCCCTGGACTAGCGGGAGGGCCAAGAGGCGGGGAGCTGTTTTTT. Translation gives CASPGLAGGPRGGELFF.

The chain recombines TRBV25-1 with TRBJ1-2; TRBD1 might be the D (6 bases). V lost 6 bases, J lost 5 bases, and 13 bases lay in between. Per germline, CDR1 MGHDK and CDR2 SYGVNS. The CDR3 runs to 13 residues. This CDR3 reads CASSRAGDYGYTF. CDR3 DNA: TGTGCCAGCAGCAGAGCAGGGGATTATGGCTACACCTTC.

This clonotype is categorized as medium-sized. The gene calls are TRBV27 and TRBJ2-3, with TRBD2 matching 11 bases. The V gene's germline CDR1 is MNHEY and CDR2 SMNVEV (reference sequence). J gave up 4 bases and V 4 bases, and 13 bases lay outside the gene matches. There are 18 residues in the CDR3. The CDR3 DNA is TGTGCCAGCAGTTCCTGGACTAGCGGGTCGGTTGGGGCAGATACGCAGTATTTT. This encodes CASSSWTSGSVGADTQYF.

The chain links TRBV4-3 to TRBJ1-1; D is undetermined. CDR1 LGHNA and CDR2 YSLEER come from the germline V gene. Trimming removed 3 bases at V and 8 bases at J, with 19 bases between. The CDR3 spans 15 residues. The CDR3 reads CASSHTADPGAEAFF. In nucleotides, the CDR3 is TGCGCCAGCAGCCATACTGCCGACCCGGGCGCAGAAGCTTTCTTT.

By sample share, this clonotype is medium-sized (0.01 to 0.1%). The chain couples TRBV6-6 to TRBJ2-3, with TRBD1 matching over 10 bases. With V trimmed by 0 bases and J by 5 bases, 5 bases remained unmatched. CDR3 length: 16 residues. CDR1 is MNHNY, CDR2 SVGAGI, per germline (reference sequence). The CDR3 sequence is CASSYSGTGVGDTQYF. CDR3 nucleotide sequence: TGTGCCAGCAGTTACTCCGGGACAGGGGTTGGAGATACGCAGTATTTT.